This section outlines one T cell receptor (beta chain) sequence together with its context. The specificity of this receptor is unknown. There are no base qualities to consult, and no much larger clone falls within one base. The collaborating institutions used their own protocols to collect whole blood in K2EDTA tubes. For TCRbeta analysis, collaborators shipped samples as frozen whole blood, isolated PBMCs, or DNA extracted from either of those sample types. This specimen belongs to a study of blood T cell repertoires in COVID-19 (dated by TCRdb to 2018 to 2020). With respect to the entire study: Collaborator samples came from the United States, Italy and Spain and covered acute and convalescent phases of COVID-19. Where available, HLA class I and class II types were obtained from metadata supplied by the sample provider rather than from assay-based typing. Samples were obtained from the ongoing ImmuneRACE study (first 160 participants) and from roughly 1,300 subjects provided by 6 global collaborators. The sample metadata nearly always contained a de-identified subject ID, COVID-19 status, age in years and sex. The prospective study material was composed of cDNA or gDNA derived from T cells, B-cell-depleted T cells, or PBMCs. The repertoires were made available in a free public database intended to serve as a resource for research on the immune response to SARS-CoV-2. The dataset comprised deeply sampled blood TCRbeta repertoires from subjects exposed to, actively infected with, or recovered from COVID-19. Study-wide findings and limitations: The quantity of clinical and demographic metadata differed by source and by participant and was supplied without curation.

Reading from cysteine to phenylalanine, the CDR3 counts 15 amino acids. The CDR3 DNA has 45 bases and is translated from base 1. V drops 5 bases and J drops 0 bases, leaving 11 bases in between. Per the germline V gene, MGHDK is the CDR1 and SYGVNS is the CDR2. The immunoSEQ Assay, a bias-controlled multiplex PCR, was used to amplify TCRbeta CDR3 regions from genomic DNA. Per the original workflow: The number of nucleated cells in each sample was estimated by amplification of reference gene primers within the assay. To quantify the absolute abundance of each unique TCRbeta CDR3 rearrangement, sequence reads were collapsed and filtered. Productive Simpson clonality was computed per sample as the square root of Simpson's diversity index over productive rearrangements. Held by TCRdb, this immuneACCESS table contains in-frame sequences only and omits some clones. Under half of the omission traces to an unresolved V gene where checked; the cause of the rest is unknown. V, J and clone size are taken as reported in that table, and D and trimming were inferred from the DNA itself. Here the sample has around 220,000 clones; approximately 90% occur a single time. Nearly 4.5% of the sample is in the top ten clones.

The TCR sequence derives from a man aged 50 or older with acute or convalescent COVID-19. The sequence links TRBV25-1 to TRBJ2-1; the D gene lacks a confident call. The specimen sequenced was peripheral blood. The encoded CDR3 is CASSRQASSYNEQFF. The nucleotide sequence reads as follows: TGTGCCAGCAGTCGGCAAGCGAGCTCCTACAATGAGCAGTTCTTC.